There are a few counts of the clone carrying this T cell receptor beta chain. The data were taken from a study of blood T cell repertoires in COVID-19. Study in general: T cells, B-cell-depleted T cells, or PBMCs provided the cDNA or gDNA that served as material.

In the source study's methods: Nucleated cell number was recorded as an estimate derived from reference gene primer amplification. The assay was immunoSEQ multiplex PCR, and TCRdb's table has in-frame clones only and misses some. The V and J calls and the clone size are those of that table, but D and trimming were determined from the DNA. The sample has fewer than 90,000 clones; around 80% are singletons. V was cut by 4 bases and J by 2 bases, with 9 bases left in between. This CDR3 spans 13 amino acids. Germline CDR1 GTSNPN, CDR2 SVGIG (reference sequence). Sequencing used peripheral blood. The chain joins TRBV30 to TRBJ1-3; TRBD1 might be the D (5 bases). This receptor was obtained from a man between 45 and 60 years old with acute or convalescent COVID-19. The CDR3 sequence: CAWTGNAGNTIYF. As DNA, the CDR3 is TGTGCCTGGACAGGGAATGCTGGAAACACCATATATTTT.